Following are 14 T cell receptor beta chains from one sample sequenced in a study of blood T cells in healthy people across ages. Together with a sample-barcoded 5' primer, a J-beta primer mix was included in a second PCR lasting about 7 to 11 cycles. A single record per CDR3 protein comes from TCRdb applying MiXCR to the 5' RACE reads. The data hold about 1.8 million distinct CDR3 sequences, with 49% observed a single time. The sequenced sample was blood. All receptors derive from a woman aged 40-49 years in good health.

The CDR3 DNA reads TGTGCCAGCAGGGACAGCCTCAATAGCAATCAGCCCCAGCATTTT. It specifies CASRDSLNSNQPQHF. This chain connects TRBV6-5 to TRBJ1-5; a possible D gene is TRBD1 (6 bases). Per the germline V gene, CDR1 is MNHEY and CDR2 is SVGAGI. The CDR3 is 15 residues long. V was pared by 6 bases and J by 0 bases, with 12 bases between.

The chain employs TRBV12-3 or TRBV12-4 and TRBJ2-3; D is uncertain. The CDR3 has 13 residues. CDR3 amino acids: CPHSSRTTDTQYF. The CDR3 DNA reads TGTCCCCACTCATCGCGCACAACAGATACGCAGTATTTT.

The chain combines TRBV29-1 with TRBJ1-1, with a weak D call TRBD1 (6 bases). The CDR3 has 13 amino acids. V was trimmed by 2 bases and J by 10 bases, leaving 17 bases between them. Germline lookup yields CDR1 SQVTM and CDR2 ANQGSEA. The CDR3 loop is CSVESRQGNGAFF. The CDR3 DNA reads as TGCAGCGTTGAATCGAGGCAGGGGAATGGAGCTTTCTTT.

This sequence joins TRBV7-8 and TRBJ2-1; D unclear. With 5 bases removed from V and 0 bases from J, the gap between germline ends came to 20 bases. CDR1 SGHVS and CDR2 FQNEAQ come from the germline V gene. This CDR3 comprises 18 residues. The CDR3 spells CASSPMPFSYHSYNEQFF. The CDR3 DNA is TGTGCCAGCAGCCCTATGCCGTTTTCCTATCACTCCTACAATGAGCAGTTCTTC. The whole variable domain, filled in from reference TRBV7-8 and TRBJ2-1, reads GAGVSQSPRYKVAKRGQDVALRCDPISGHVSLFWYQQALGQGPEFLTYFQNEAQLDKSGLPSDRFFAERPEGSVSTLKIQRTQQEDSAVYLCASSPMPFSYHSYNEQFFGPGTRLTVL.

The genes are TRBV7-9 and TRBJ2-5; D may be TRBD2 (6 bases). Per the germline V gene, CDR1 is SEHNR and CDR2 is FQNEAQ (reference sequence). Trimming removed 5 bases at V and 2 bases at J, with 12 bases between. The CDR3 loop spans 14 amino acids. This CDR3 reads CASSMGTVQETQYF. In DNA form, the CDR3 reads TGTGCCAGCAGCATGGGGACTGTACAAGAGACCCAGTACTTC.

V usage is TRBV25-1 and J usage is TRBJ1-6; 8 bases are a match to TRBD1. V gave up 3 bases and J gave up 9 bases; unmatched junction bases: 1. Germline CDR1 and CDR2: MGHDK and SYGVNS. The CDR3 length is 13 residues. The CDR3: CASSDQGASPLHF. The CDR3 DNA sequence: TGTGCCAGCAGTGATCAGGGGGCTTCACCCCTCCACTTT.

Details on this clonotype: Its ends do not fully match the called genes, so a read error is possible. The chain carries TRBV5-6 and TRBJ2-7; tentatively, D is TRBD1 or TRBD2 (5 bases each). The V gene's germline CDR1 is SGHDT and CDR2 YYEEEE. This CDR3 is 13 amino acids long. The CDR3 bases are TGTGCCGGCAGCTCCGGGGCTTTTTACGAGCAGTACTTC. It is translated as CAGSSGAFYEQYF.

The chain employs TRBV7-2 and TRBJ2-7; 12 bases fit TRBD1. With V trimmed by 6 bases and J by 7 bases, 7 bases remained unmatched. Germline values: CDR1 SGHTA, CDR2 FQGNSA. The CDR3 is 14 residues long. The CDR3 DNA reads as TGTGCCAGCAGTAGGGACAGGGGGCTGAAAGAGCAGTACTTC. It is translated as CASSRDRGLKEQYF.

The chain couples TRBV29-1 to TRBJ2-3; tentative D call: TRBD2 (6 bases). The CDR3 is 14 residues long. Germline V CDR1 and CDR2: SQVTM, ANQGSEA. V was cut by 4 bases and J by 3 bases, with 14 bases left in between. The CDR3 is CSVAAGLSTDTQYF. The CDR3 DNA sequence: TGCAGCGTTGCGGCGGGGTTGTCTACAGATACGCAGTATTTT.

The V gene is TRBV6-2 or TRBV6-3, the J gene TRBJ2-1, with TRBD1 matching 8 bases. This CDR3 has 16 residues. V trimming: 8 bases; J trimming: 7 bases; junction bases outside the gene matches: 16. Per germline, CDR1 MNHEY and CDR2 SVGEGT. CDR3 loop: CASARSLGTGGNEQFF. DNA of the CDR3: TGTGCCAGCGCACGTTCCCTCGGGACAGGAGGGAATGAGCAGTTCTTC.

This clonotype was found once. V and J are TRBV29-1 and TRBJ1-2; TRBD1 aligns across 7 bases. Germline V lookup: CDR1 SQVTM, CDR2 ANQGSEA. Trimming took 5 bases from V and 4 from J; bases not matched to a gene: 4. The CDR3 consists of 12 residues. The CDR3: CSVSDRTYGYTF. The CDR3 nucleotides read TGCAGCGTTTCGGACAGGACCTATGGCTACACCTTC. Full variable domain (missing parts from reference TRBV29-1 and TRBJ1-2): SAVISQKPSRDICQRGTSLTIQCQVDSQVTMMFWYRQQPGQSLTLIATANQGSEATYESGFVIDKFPISRPNLTFSTLTVSNMSPEDSSIYLCSVSDRTYGYTFGSGTRLTVV.

The CDR3, as DNA: TGCGCCAGCAGCCAAGGACTTGGGGAGAATGAGCAGTTCTTC. Amino acids: CASSQGLGENEQFF. V usage is TRBV4-3 and J usage is TRBJ2-1; maybe TRBD2 (5 bases). Germline V gene data show CDR1 as LGHNA and CDR2 as YSLEER. The CDR3 consists of 14 residues. The germline V and J ends were trimmed by 1 base and 7 bases, with 11 bases remaining between them.

The chain has TRBV14 and TRBJ1-1; no definite D call. Germline V gives CDR1 SGHDN, CDR2 FVKESK. The V gene lost 4 bases and the J gene lost 2 bases, with 8 bases spanning the gap. The CDR3 contains 13 residues. In DNA, the CDR3 is TGTGCCAGCAGCCTTAAAATCAACACTGAAGCTTTCTTT. It encodes CASSLKINTEAFF. Drawing the rest from reference TRBV14 and TRBJ1-1, the complete variable domain is EAGVTQFPSHSVIEKGQTVTLRCDPISGHDNLYWYRRVMGKEIKFLLHFVKESKQDESGMPNNRFLAERTGGTYSTLKVQPAELEDSGVYFCASSLKINTEAFFGQGTRLTVV.

This chain connects TRBV4-2 to TRBJ2-1; 8 nucleotides align to TRBD1. This CDR3 is 16 amino acids long. From germline, CDR1 is LGHNA and CDR2 YNFKEQ. The V and J ends lost 0 bases and 5 bases, in that order; junction bases with no gene match: 6. This CDR3 is CASSQDYQGANNEQFF. The CDR3 coding sequence is TGTGCCAGCAGCCAAGATTACCAGGGGGCTAACAATGAGCAGTTCTTC.